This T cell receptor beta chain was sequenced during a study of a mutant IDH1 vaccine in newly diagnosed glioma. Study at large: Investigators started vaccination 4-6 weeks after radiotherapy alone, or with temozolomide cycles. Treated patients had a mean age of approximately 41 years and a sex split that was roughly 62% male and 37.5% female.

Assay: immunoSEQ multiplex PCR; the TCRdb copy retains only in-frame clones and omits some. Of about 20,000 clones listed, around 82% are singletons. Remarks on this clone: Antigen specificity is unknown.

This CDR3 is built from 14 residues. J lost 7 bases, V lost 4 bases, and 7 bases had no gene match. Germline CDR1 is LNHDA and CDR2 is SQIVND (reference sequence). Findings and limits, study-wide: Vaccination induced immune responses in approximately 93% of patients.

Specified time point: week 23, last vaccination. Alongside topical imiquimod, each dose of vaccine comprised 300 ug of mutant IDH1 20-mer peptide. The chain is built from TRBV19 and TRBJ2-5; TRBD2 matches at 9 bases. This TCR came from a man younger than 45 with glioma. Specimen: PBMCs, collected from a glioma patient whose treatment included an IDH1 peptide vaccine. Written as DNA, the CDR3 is TGTGCCAGTAGTAGGGCGGGAGGGGGTCGGACCCAGTACTTC. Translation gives CASSRAGGGRTQYF.